Following are 16 T cell receptor beta chains from one sample sequenced in a study of shared clonotypes between healthy human individuals. Measured with immunoSEQ multiplex PCR; TCRdb has only the in-frame clones, and not every one. Counted here are approximately 2,000,000 clones, around 93% occurring once; the ten biggest clones make up approximately 0.39%. Sample: naive CD4+ T cells from PBMCs. Specified subset: CD45RA+ positively selected. These receptors were obtained from a man younger than 35 in good health. Some clones in this sample may be carry-over from other donors' samples.

The chain is built from TRBV19 and TRBJ2-5; D tentatively reads TRBD1 or TRBD2 (5 bases each). Germline CDR1 and CDR2: LNHDA and SQIVND (reference sequence). This CDR3 spans 14 amino acids. V shed 2 bases and J shed 2 bases, with 9 bases lying between them. CDR3 protein: CASSIFGAQETQYF. CDR3 coding DNA: TGTGCCAGTAGTATATTCGGGGCTCAAGAGACCCAGTACTTC.

This clone has just one count. Other DNA sequences of this sample code for an identical CDR3. Here the CDR3 reads CASRRDRGNTGELFF. Written as DNA, the CDR3 is TGCGCCAGCAGAAGGGACAGGGGGAACACCGGGGAGCTGTTTTTT. The rearrangement joins TRBV5-1 to TRBJ2-2; 10 bases line up with TRBD1. The V segment lost 5 bases and the J segment 1 base; nucleotides outside the gene matches: 2. Germline V gene sequence: CDR1 SGHRS, CDR2 YFSETQ. The CDR3 runs to 15 residues. Full variable domain (outside the CDR3, taken from reference TRBV5-1 and TRBJ2-2): KAGVTQTPRYLIKTRGQQVTLSCSPISGHRSVSWYQQTPGQGLQFLFEYFSETQRNKGNFPGRFSGRQFSNSRSEMNVSTLELGDSALYLCASRRDRGNTGELFFGEGSRLTVL.

This sequence joins TRBV28 and TRBJ2-6, with TRBD1 identical over 7 bases. The CDR3 spans 18 residues. Losses at the gene ends were 2 bases for V and 1 base for J; bases not matched to a gene: 8. Germline CDR1 reads MDHEN; CDR2 reads SYDVKM. Here the CDR3 reads CASSLRTGYQSGANVLTF. For the CDR3, the DNA is TGTGCCAGCAGTTTACGGACAGGCTACCAGTCTGGGGCCAACGTCCTGACTTTC. Complete variable domain (other parts from reference TRBV28 and TRBJ2-6): DVKVTQSSRYLVKRTGEKVFLECVQDMDHENMFWYRQDPGLGLRLIYFSYDVKMKEKGDIPEGYSVSREKKERFSLILESASTNQTSMYLCASSLRTGYQSGANVLTFGAGSRLTVL.

The chain carries TRBV7-9 and TRBJ2-5; maybe TRBD2 (6 bases). From germline, CDR1 is SEHNR and CDR2 FQNEAQ (reference sequence). This CDR3 spans 16 amino acids. V was shortened by 5 bases and J by 2 bases, with 18 bases between the two germline ends. This chain's CDR3 is CASSEFNGRGQETQYF. The CDR3 DNA sequence: TGTGCCAGCAGCGAATTTAACGGGAGAGGTCAAGAGACCCAGTACTTC. Based on the CDR3 plus reference TRBV7-9 and TRBJ2-5, the full variable domain is DTGVSQNPRHKITKRGQNVTFRCDPISEHNRLYWYRQTLGQGPEFLTYFQNEAQLEKSRLLSDRFSAERPKGSFSTLEIQRTEQGDSAMYLCASSEFNGRGQETQYFGPGTRLLVL.

The chain carries TRBV15 and TRBJ2-5, with TRBD2 identical over 11 bases. Germline V gene sequence: CDR1 LNHNV, CDR2 YYDKDF (reference sequence). Trimming at V came to 5 bases and at J to 5 bases, leaving 7 bases not matched to a gene. CDR3 length equals 15 residues. The CDR3 DNA follows: TGTGCCACCAGCCGGCTAGCGGGAGGAGCGGAGACCCAGTACTTC. Amino acids: CATSRLAGGAETQYF.

The chain carries TRBV9 and TRBJ2-1; 9 positions match TRBD2. V was clipped by 0 bases and J by 0 bases; unmatched bases: 16. This CDR3 has 21 residues. Germline V gives CDR1 SGDLS, CDR2 YYNGEE. DNA for the CDR3: TGTGCCAGCAGCGTAGCTACGAGGGCGGGAGGGCCCTTTAGCTCCTACAATGAGCAGTTCTTC. Translation: CASSVATRAGGPFSSYNEQFF. Full variable domain (outside the CDR3, taken from reference TRBV9 and TRBJ2-1): DSGVTQTPKHLITATGQRVTLRCSPRSGDLSVYWYQQSLDQGLQFLIQYYNGEERAKGNILERFSAQQFPDLHSELNLSSLELGDSALYFCASSVATRAGGPFSSYNEQFFGPGTRLTVL.

The chain couples TRBV28 to TRBJ1-2; no reliable D call. Deletions cut 6 bases from V and 4 bases from J, with 12 bases between. This CDR3 region has 13 residues. Per the germline V gene, CDR1 is MDHEN and CDR2 is SYDVKM. The CDR3 sequence: CASSPQWGYGYTF. CDR3 DNA: TGTGCCAGCAGCCCCCAGTGGGGCTATGGCTACACCTTC.

This rearrangement joins TRBV6-1 to TRBJ2-7, with 7 bases fitting TRBD1. The CDR3 sequence is 11 residues long. Germline assignment: CDR1 MNHNS and CDR2 SASEGT. Germline trimming cut 6 bases from V and 13 bases from J; bases unmatched to any gene: 9. CDR3 nucleotide sequence: TGTGCCAGCAGGAACAGGGGAAGGGTATACTTC. Protein: CASRNRGRVYF.

The J gene is TRBJ1-3, the V gene TRBV6-1; 7 bases are shared with TRBD1. The CDR3 consists of 15 residues. Germline V lookup: CDR1 MNHNS, CDR2 SASEGT. V trimming: 6 bases; J trimming: 0 bases; junction bases outside the gene matches: 5. The CDR3 loop reads CASSRQGISGNTIYF. CDR3 in DNA: TGTGCCAGCAGCAGACAGGGTATCTCTGGAAACACCATATATTTT.

The CDR3 region is CASRGTATYEQYF. The CDR3 nucleotides read TGCGCCAGCAGGGGGACAGCTACCTACGAGCAGTACTTC. The chain joins TRBV10-2 to TRBJ2-7; TRBD1 matches 7 bases. Trimming removed 6 bases from V and 2 bases from J; junction bases left unmatched: 4. Germline CDR1 is WSHSY and CDR2 is SAAADI. The CDR3 runs to 13 residues.

J is TRBJ2-7 and V is TRBV6-5; TRBD1 or TRBD2 may be the D gene (6 bases each). The CDR3 sequence is 14 residues long. Germline CDR1 and CDR2: MNHEY and SVGAGI. V gave up 5 bases and J gave up 5 bases, with 16 bases separating them. CDR3 residues: CASSPRRGAHEQYF. The CDR3 DNA reads as TGTGCCAGCAGTCCTCGGAGGGGGGCTCACGAGCAGTACTTC.

The chain combines TRBV14 with TRBJ2-5; 9 bases line up with TRBD2. Germline trimming cut 4 bases from V and 5 bases from J; bases unmatched to any gene: 14. Per germline, CDR1 SGHDN and CDR2 FVKESK. The CDR3 length is 17 residues. The CDR3 here is CASSPRVVASGTETQYF. CDR3 nucleotide sequence: TGTGCCAGCAGCCCTCGGGTAGTGGCTAGCGGGACGGAGACCCAGTACTTC.

Notes on this clone: The same CDR3 arises from other DNA sequences in this sample as well. This chain links TRBV4-3 with TRBJ2-1; 10 bases map to TRBD2. CDR1 and CDR2 from the germline V gene are LGHNA and YSLEER. V lost 4 bases and J lost 4; bases outside the gene matches: 4. The CDR3 has 15 amino acids. CDR3 sequence reads: CASSPGLATYNEQFF. The CDR3 nucleotides are TGCGCCAGCAGCCCGGGACTAGCGACTTACAATGAGCAGTTCTTC.

CDR3 residues: CASRERDRNTEAFF. CDR3 nucleotides: TGTGCCAGCAGGGAGAGGGATCGGAACACTGAAGCTTTCTTT. The chain has TRBV6-1 and TRBJ1-1, with D uncertain. CDR3 length: 14 residues. V lost 6 bases to trimming and J lost 1 base, with 12 bases between them. Germline V gene data show CDR1 as MNHNS and CDR2 as SASEGT.

The chain employs TRBV5-6 and TRBJ1-5, with D maybe TRBD1 (5 bases). The CDR3 consists of 15 residues. Trimming cost V 1 base and J 4 bases, with 12 bases left between them. Germline V gene data show CDR1 as SGHDT and CDR2 as YYEEEE. The CDR3 nucleotides are TGTGCCAGCAGCTTGTACGGGGGAGGGAATCAGCCCCAGCATTTT. It specifies CASSLYGGGNQPQHF.

The V call is TRBV5-1, the J call TRBJ2-5, with unresolved D. The CDR3 loop spans 13 amino acids. The germline V gene has CDR1 SGHRS and CDR2 YFSETQ. Trimming cost V 6 bases and J 5 bases, with 14 bases left between them. The CDR3 reads CASTPSEVETQYF. The CDR3 DNA reads as TGCGCCAGCACCCCTTCAGAAGTGGAGACCCAGTACTTC. Using reference TRBV5-1 and TRBJ2-5 for the parts outside the CDR3, the full variable domain is KAGVTQTPRYLIKTRGQQVTLSCSPISGHRSVSWYQQTPGQGLQFLFEYFSETQRNKGNFPGRFSGRQFSNSRSEMNVSTLELGDSALYLCASTPSEVETQYFGPGTRLLVL.